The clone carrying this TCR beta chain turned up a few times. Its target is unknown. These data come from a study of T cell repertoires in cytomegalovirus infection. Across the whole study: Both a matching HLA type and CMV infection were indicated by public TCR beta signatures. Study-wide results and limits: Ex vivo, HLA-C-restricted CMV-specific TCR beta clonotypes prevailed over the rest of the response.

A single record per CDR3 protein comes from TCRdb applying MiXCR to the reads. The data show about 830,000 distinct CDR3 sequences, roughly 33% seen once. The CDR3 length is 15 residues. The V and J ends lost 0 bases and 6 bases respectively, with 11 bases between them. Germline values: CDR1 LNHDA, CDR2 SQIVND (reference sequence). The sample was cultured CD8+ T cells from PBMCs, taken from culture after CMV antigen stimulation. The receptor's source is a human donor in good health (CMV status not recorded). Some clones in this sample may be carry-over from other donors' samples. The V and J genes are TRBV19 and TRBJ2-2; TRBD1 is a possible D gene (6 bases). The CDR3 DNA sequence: TGTGCCAGTAGTATAGACAGGGGTCTCTCCGGGGAGCTGTTTTTT. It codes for CASSIDRGLSGELFF.